This T cell receptor (beta chain) derives from a study of shared clonotypes between healthy human individuals. The CDR3 contains 13 residues. The V gene's germline CDR1 is SGHRS and CDR2 YFSETQ. V lost 7 bases and J lost 4, with 12 bases in between. Regarding the study as a whole: Memory subsets generally showed lower estimated richness than naive subsets.

It was into CD45RA+ naive and CD45RA-negative memory subsets that the CD4+ cells were split. As to this clone: Its target is unknown.

The repertoire was sequenced with immunoSEQ multiplex PCR; TCRdb's copy has only in-frame clones and lacks some. This sample has about 1 million clones; under 80% occur once, and the top ten carry 1.4%. The TCR sequence derives from a man younger than 30 in good health. The rearrangement links TRBV5-1 to TRBJ2-1; the D gene is possibly TRBD2 (5 bases). The specimen sequenced was memory CD4+ T cells sorted from blood. Stated subset: CD45RA-negative fraction. This chain's CDR3 is CASDPGTYNEQFF. In nucleotides, the CDR3 is TGCGCCAGCGATCCGGGAACGTACAATGAGCAGTTCTTC.